These 8 T cell receptor beta chains share one sample of origin, sequenced in a study of identical twins. TCRdb fed the 5' RACE reads into MiXCR, producing one record per CDR3 protein. The sample includes about 720,000 distinct CDR3 sequences, 18% of them seen just once. These same records also appear under a second study, on T cells expressing NK-cell markers.

The sample taken for sequencing was PBMCs. These receptors came from a young woman in good health.

This clonotype was seen ten or more times. The chain carries TRBV11-2 and TRBJ2-7; perhaps TRBD2 as D (5 bases). V was clipped by 3 bases and J by 0 bases, with 9 bases between them. CDR1 is SGHAT and CDR2 is FQNNGV in the germline V gene. The CDR3 runs to 14 residues. The CDR3 coding sequence is TGTGCCAGCAGCTTTAATCGGGACTCCTACGAGCAGTACTTC. Its protein product is CASSFNRDSYEQYF.

This clonotype was counted once. The chain combines TRBV7-9 with TRBJ1-6; 8 nucleotides match TRBD1. V was clipped by 5 bases and J by 10 bases; unmatched bases: 10. The CDR3 spans 15 residues. Germline V gene data show CDR1 as SEHNR and CDR2 as FQNEAQ (reference sequence). CDR3: CASSPTTGESSPLHF. The CDR3 coding sequence is TGTGCCAGCAGCCCTACGACAGGGGAGAGCTCACCCCTCCACTTT.

V and J are TRBV6-6 and TRBJ2-3, with D hard to call. CDR3 length: 12 amino acids. Per germline, CDR1 MNHNY and CDR2 SVGAGI (reference sequence). V gave up 6 bases and J gave up 3 bases, with 7 bases separating them. CDR3 sequence (DNA): TGTGCCAGCAGGAAGGAGACAGATACGCAGTATTTT. As protein: CASRKETDTQYF.

A few counts support this clonotype. The chain combines TRBV6-1 with TRBJ2-1; 7 nucleotides match TRBD2. The CDR3 is made up of 15 amino acids. The V segment lost 5 bases and the J segment 3 bases; nucleotides outside the gene matches: 7. The V gene's germline CDR1 is MNHNS and CDR2 SASEGT. Here the CDR3 DNA reads TGTGCCAGCAGTATCCGGTCGGGGGGCTACAATGAGCAGTTCTTC. This gives the protein CASSIRSGGYNEQFF.

The rearrangement links TRBV21-1 to TRBJ2-7. TRBV21-1 represents a pseudogene. The length of the CDR3 is 8 residues. CDR3 amino acids: CASDEQYF. As DNA, the CDR3 is TGTGCCAGCGACGAGCAGTACTTC.

This clonotype was seen ten or more times. The chain uses TRBV12-3 or TRBV12-4 and TRBJ1-2, with 11 bases lining up with TRBD1. With 5 bases clipped from V and 2 bases from J, the junction kept 4 bases outside the gene matches. CDR3 length equals 15 residues. The CDR3 coding sequence is TGTGCCAGCAGTCCCGGGACAGGGGGGAACTATGGCTACACCTTC. Residues: CASSPGTGGNYGYTF.

This clonotype has just a few counts. This chain uses TRBV29-1 with TRBJ2-5; TRBD1 matches 7 bases. Germline values: CDR1 SQVTM, CDR2 ANQGSEA. The CDR3 is 13 residues long. V lost 7 bases, J lost 4 bases, and 9 bases stayed unmatched. Here the CDR3 reads CSGRQGRGETQYF. Here the CDR3 DNA reads TGCAGCGGCCGACAGGGAAGAGGAGAGACCCAGTACTTC.

This clonotype was recorded many times. The chain joins TRBV20-1 to TRBJ1-2; D not resolved. V lost 1 base to trimming and J lost 2 bases, with 14 bases between them. CDR1 is DFQATT, CDR2 SNEGSKA, per germline (reference sequence). This CDR3 is 15 amino acids long. The CDR3 DNA sequence: TGCAGTGCTAGAGGACGGCGGTTGGGAAACTATGGCTACACCTTC. It yields the protein CSARGRRLGNYGYTF.